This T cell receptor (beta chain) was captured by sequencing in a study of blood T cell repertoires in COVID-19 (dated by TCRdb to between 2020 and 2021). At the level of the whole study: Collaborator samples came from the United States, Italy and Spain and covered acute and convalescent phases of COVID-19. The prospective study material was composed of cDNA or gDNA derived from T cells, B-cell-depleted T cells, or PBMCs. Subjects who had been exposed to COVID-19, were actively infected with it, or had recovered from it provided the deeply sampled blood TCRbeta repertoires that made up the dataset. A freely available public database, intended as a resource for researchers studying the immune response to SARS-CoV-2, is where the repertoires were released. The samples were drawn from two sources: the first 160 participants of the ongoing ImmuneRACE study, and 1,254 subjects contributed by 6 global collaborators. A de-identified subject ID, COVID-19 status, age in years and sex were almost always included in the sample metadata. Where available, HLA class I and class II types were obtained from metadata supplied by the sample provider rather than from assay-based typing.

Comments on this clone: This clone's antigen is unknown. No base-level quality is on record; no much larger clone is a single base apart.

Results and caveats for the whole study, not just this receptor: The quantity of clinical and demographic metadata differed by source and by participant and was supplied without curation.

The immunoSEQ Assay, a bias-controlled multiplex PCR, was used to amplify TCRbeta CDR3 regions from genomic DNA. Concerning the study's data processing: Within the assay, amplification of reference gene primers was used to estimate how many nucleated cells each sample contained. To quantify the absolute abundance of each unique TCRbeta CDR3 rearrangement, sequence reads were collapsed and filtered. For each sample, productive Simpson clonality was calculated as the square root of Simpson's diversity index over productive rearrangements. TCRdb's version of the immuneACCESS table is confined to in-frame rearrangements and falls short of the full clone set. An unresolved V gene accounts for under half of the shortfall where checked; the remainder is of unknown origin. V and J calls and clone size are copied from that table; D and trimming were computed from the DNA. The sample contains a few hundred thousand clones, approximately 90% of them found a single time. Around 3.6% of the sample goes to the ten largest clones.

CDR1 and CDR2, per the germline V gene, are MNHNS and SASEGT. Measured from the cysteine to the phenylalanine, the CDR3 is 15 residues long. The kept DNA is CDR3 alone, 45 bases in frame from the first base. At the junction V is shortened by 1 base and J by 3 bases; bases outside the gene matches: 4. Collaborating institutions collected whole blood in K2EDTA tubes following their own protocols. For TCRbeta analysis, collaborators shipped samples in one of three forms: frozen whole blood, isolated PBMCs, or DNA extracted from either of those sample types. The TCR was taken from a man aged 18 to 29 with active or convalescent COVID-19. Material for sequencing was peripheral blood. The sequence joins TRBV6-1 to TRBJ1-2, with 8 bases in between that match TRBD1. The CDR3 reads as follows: CASSEGDRIYYGYTF. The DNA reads TGTGCCAGCAGTGAAGGGGACAGGATCTACTATGGCTACACCTTC.